The 4 T cell receptor beta chains below all came from one sample that was sequenced in a study of T cell repertoires in MIS-A myocarditis. The protocol was immunoSEQ multiplex PCR, while the TCRdb copy is restricted to in-frame clones and leaves out a portion. The table lists some 12,000 clones, 75% to 85% of them singletons. The specimen was right ventricle heart tissue obtained at autopsy. The receptors were sampled from a man aged 18 to 35 with fulminant myocarditis from multisystem inflammatory syndrome in adults (MIS-A) after COVID-19.

The chain couples TRBV29-1 to TRBJ2-7; D is unclear. Germline CDR1 reads SQVTM; CDR2 reads ANQGSEA. V lost 6 bases and J lost 2, with 14 bases in between. The CDR3 is 13 amino acids. The CDR3 DNA reads as TGCAGCGTACGTAACACAGAACCCTACGAGCAGTACTTC. Residues: CSVRNTEPYEQYF.

V and J are TRBV24-1 and TRBJ1-1; perhaps TRBD1 as D (5 bases). Trimming shortened V by 12 bases and J by 8 bases, and 30 bases separated the two germline ends. The germline V gene has CDR1 KGHDR and CDR2 SFDVKD. The CDR3 loop spans 16 amino acids. The CDR3 loop is CASCRDGRGIVWEAFF. CDR3 in DNA: TGTGCCTCCTGCCGCGATGGGAGGGGAATTGTTTGGGAAGCTTTCTTT.

The gene calls are TRBV30 and TRBJ2-1, with TRBD1 identical over 7 bases. With 5 bases clipped from V and 6 bases from J, the junction kept 10 bases outside the gene matches. The CDR3 is 14 amino acids. Germline loops: CDR1 GTSNPN, CDR2 SVGIG (reference sequence). CDR3 bases: TGTGCCTGGGACGCAATCACAGGGGTCAATGAGCAGTTCTTC. Its translation: CAWDAITGVNEQFF.

The V call is TRBV28, the J call TRBJ2-1; D is unresolved. Trimming removed 6 bases at V and 3 bases at J, with 21 bases between. Germline CDR1 reads MDHEN; CDR2 reads SYDVKM. The CDR3 has 17 amino acids. CDR3 sequence: CASSPTALRNIYNEQFF. CDR3 in DNA: TGTGCCAGCAGCCCAACCGCCTTAAGGAATATCTACAATGAGCAGTTCTTC.